These 31 T cell receptor beta chains were all obtained from the same sample, sequenced in a study of blood T cell repertoires in COVID-19. Generated by immunoSEQ multiplex PCR, the TCRdb table keeps only in-frame clones and is missing some. The top ten hold 1.3% of the sample, which has a few hundred thousand clones, 80% to 90% seen once. The sequenced sample consisted of PBMCs or T cells enriched from blood (not recorded which). Receptors originate from a man aged 25 to 45 who had recovered from COVID-19.

The V and J genes are TRBV4-3 and TRBJ1-5, with TRBD1 identical over 7 bases. V was pared by 0 bases and J by 4 bases, with 9 bases of the junction left unmatched. The germline V gene has CDR1 LGHNA and CDR2 YSLEER. The CDR3 is made up of 17 amino acids. The CDR3 DNA follows: TGCGCCAGCAGCCAAGATTTCATGGGACAGTCTAATCAGCCCCAGCATTTT. Its translation: CASSQDFMGQSNQPQHF.

V gene TRBV29-1 combines with J gene TRBJ2-7; 7 bases align to TRBD2. CDR3 size: 13 residues. The V segment lost 3 bases and the J segment 1 base; nucleotides outside the gene matches: 3. Per the germline V gene, CDR1 is SQVTM and CDR2 is ANQGSEA. The CDR3 DNA reads as TGCAGCGTTGAGTTGGGGGGGTCCTACGAGCAGTACTTC. It encodes CSVELGGSYEQYF.

The CDR3 region is CASSPSSFATDTQYF. The CDR3 DNA sequence: TGCGCCAGCAGCCCCTCCAGTTTTGCCACAGATACGCAGTATTTT. This chain joins TRBV5-1 and TRBJ2-3; D gene ambiguous. CDR3 length equals 15 residues. Per germline, CDR1 SGHRS and CDR2 YFSETQ. Trimming removed 4 bases at V and 2 bases at J, with 14 bases between.

This clone came up once. The CDR3 protein is CASSPQGAQAYLAQYF. In DNA form, the CDR3 reads TGTGCCAGCAGTCCCCAGGGGGCCCAAGCTTATTTAGCGCAGTATTTT. The V and J genes are TRBV7-9 and TRBJ2-3; TRBD1 aligns across 8 bases. The germline CDR1 and CDR2 sequences are SEHNR and FQNEAQ (reference sequence). The CDR3 sequence is 16 residues long. V dropped 6 bases and J dropped 10; count of bases not matched to a gene: 18.

J is TRBJ2-2 and V is TRBV2; D is ambiguous. Per germline, CDR1 SNHLY and CDR2 FYNNEI. This CDR3 spans 15 amino acids. Trimming took 3 bases from V and 2 from J, leaving 10 bases between them. CDR3 sequence: CASSDWADNTGELFF. In nucleotides, the CDR3 is TGTGCCAGCAGTGATTGGGCAGACAACACCGGGGAGCTGTTTTTT.

The chain's CDR3 is CASRAGGGNTIYF. CDR3 in DNA: TGTGCCAGTCGTGCGGGTGGAGGGAACACCATATATTTT. V usage is TRBV19 and J usage is TRBJ1-3; D is unclear. This CDR3 region has 13 residues. V lost 8 bases, J lost 7 bases, and 15 bases lay in between. CDR1 and CDR2 (germline): LNHDA, SQIVND (reference sequence).

V and J are TRBV6-5 and TRBJ2-1; tentative D call: TRBD2 (5 bases). V lost 2 bases to trimming and J lost 5 bases, with 16 bases between them. This CDR3 has 16 residues. CDR1 is MNHEY, CDR2 SVGAGI, per germline. CDR3 loop: CASSYLLAFRHNEQFF. In DNA, the CDR3 is TGTGCCAGCAGTTACCTCCTAGCATTTCGGCACAATGAGCAGTTCTTC.

The chain carries TRBV27 and TRBJ1-1; D is perhaps TRBD1 (6 bases). The ends were cut back, 4 bases at V and 10 bases at J, with 19 bases in the middle. This CDR3 has 14 amino acids. CDR1 and CDR2 from the germline V gene are MNHEY and SMNVEV (reference sequence). In DNA, the CDR3 is TGTGCCAGCAGTTCTAAACAGGGTGGTCTTGGAGCTTTCTTT. Translating gives CASSSKQGGLGAFF.

The V gene is TRBV29-1, the J gene TRBJ2-5, with 8 bases lining up with TRBD1. Germline V gene data show CDR1 as SQVTM and CDR2 as ANQGSEA. V was clipped by 7 bases and J by 5 bases; unmatched bases: 9. This CDR3 has 13 residues. In DNA form, the CDR3 reads TGCAGCGCCGGACAGGGCCGGGGGGAGACCCAGTACTTC. Protein product: CSAGQGRGETQYF.

The V and J genes are TRBV7-2 and TRBJ2-1; a weak D match, TRBD2 (6 bases). The CDR3 totals 17 residues. The V gene's germline CDR1 is SGHTA and CDR2 FQGNSA. Trimming stripped 1 base from V and 9 bases from J, with 22 bases between. For the CDR3, the DNA is TGTGCCAGCAGCTTAGAGGCGACGGGGGTCAGCAAACTTGAGCAGTTCTTC. Translating gives CASSLEATGVSKLEQFF.

The V gene is TRBV27, the J gene TRBJ2-5; 8 nucleotides agree with TRBD2. V lost 5 bases and J lost 5; bases outside the gene matches: 10. In germline, CDR1 is MNHEY, CDR2 SMNVEV (reference sequence). There are 15 residues in the CDR3. Here the CDR3 reads CASSPGTRNTETQYF. CDR3 bases: TGTGCCAGCAGTCCGGGGACTAGAAATACCGAGACCCAGTACTTC.

The V call is TRBV12-5, the J call TRBJ1-2; D call uncertain. The CDR3 has 15 amino acids. Germline assignment: CDR1 LGHNT and CDR2 FRNRAP. Trimming cost V 6 bases and J 2 bases, with 16 bases left between them. CDR3 in amino acids: CASGAVTGLNYGYTF. CDR3 coding DNA: TGTGCTAGTGGAGCGGTAACCGGGCTCAACTATGGCTACACCTTC.

The chain couples TRBV5-1 to TRBJ2-2, with 7 bases matching TRBD1. Germline CDR1 and CDR2: SGHRS and YFSETQ. The CDR3 contains 17 residues. J lost 5 bases, V lost 5 bases, and 15 bases had no gene match. The DNA for the CDR3 is TGCGCCAGCAGTCAACGGAGGCAGGGGGTCGGTACCGGGGAGCTGTTTTTT. Amino acids: CASSQRRQGVGTGELFF.

This clone was detected only once. The rearrangement joins TRBV19 to TRBJ2-1, with D unresolved. The CDR3 runs 14 residues. CDR1 LNHDA and CDR2 SQIVND come from the germline V gene (reference sequence). V was shortened by 2 bases and J by 6 bases, with 11 bases between the two germline ends. CDR3 amino acids: CASSIRVRGNEQFF. The CDR3 DNA reads TGTGCCAGTAGTATACGGGTCAGAGGCAATGAGCAGTTCTTC.

The V gene is TRBV5-1, the J gene TRBJ1-6, with 10 bases that match TRBD1. The trim removed 8 bases at V and 0 bases at J, leaving 17 bases unmatched. CDR3 length equals 20 residues. CDR1 SGHRS and CDR2 YFSETQ come from the germline V gene. The CDR3 DNA follows: TGCGCCAGTAGCCCTATAGGACAGGGGGGGCCGAGCTCCTATAATTCACCCCTCCACTTT. Protein: CASSPIGQGGPSSYNSPLHF.

As DNA, the CDR3 is TGTGCCAGCCGCACCGGGGGGTCAGATACGCAGTATTTT. Its translation: CASRTGGSDTQYF. J is TRBJ2-3 and V is TRBV7-9; 7 bases are shared with TRBD2. The CDR3 contains 13 residues. V gave up 8 bases and J gave up 4 bases; unmatched junction bases: 6. CDR1 is SEHNR, CDR2 FQNEAQ, per germline (reference sequence).

The count of this clone is one. The rearrangement joins TRBV30 to TRBJ1-5; TRBD1 is a possible D gene (5 bases). V dropped 2 bases and J dropped 2 bases, with 10 bases sitting between them. The CDR3 contains 14 residues. The germline V gene has CDR1 GTSNPN and CDR2 SVGIG (reference sequence). The CDR3 DNA reads TGTGCCTGGAGTCCAGGGTCCGGCAATCAGCCCCAGCATTTT. It encodes CAWSPGSGNQPQHF.

This clone was seen once. The J gene is TRBJ1-1, the V gene TRBV29-1, with D perhaps matching TRBD1 (6 bases). The germline V gene encodes CDR1 SQVTM and CDR2 ANQGSEA. The ends were cut back, 3 bases at V and 4 bases at J, with 15 bases in the middle. The CDR3 consists of 14 residues. In nucleotides, the CDR3 is TGCAGCGTTGATGGGCAGGGGAGAAGCACTGAAGCTTTCTTT. As protein: CSVDGQGRSTEAFF.

V usage is TRBV4-1 and J usage is TRBJ1-4; D unresolved. The V and J ends lost 3 bases and 8 bases respectively, with 13 bases between them. Looked up from germline, CDR1 is MGHRA and CDR2 is YSYEKL. The CDR3 is 14 residues long. In DNA form, the CDR3 reads TGCGCCAGCAGCCAGCCAGGTTCCAACGAAAAACTGTTTTTT. As protein: CASSQPGSNEKLFF.

V gene TRBV5-4 combines with J gene TRBJ2-1; maybe TRBD1 (6 bases). The V and J ends lost 0 bases and 5 bases respectively, with 15 bases between them. This CDR3 spans 16 amino acids. Germline CDR1 and CDR2: SGHNT and YYREEE (reference sequence). CDR3 sequence reads: CASSLETQGTHNEQFF. In DNA form, the CDR3 reads TGTGCCAGCAGCTTGGAAACACAGGGAACCCACAATGAGCAGTTCTTC.

The chain recombines TRBV23-1 with TRBJ1-4, with D uncertain. TRBV23-1 has ORF status, its function being uncertain. CDR3 length: 15 residues. Between the trimmed V and J ends, which lost 5 bases and 7 bases, there was a span of 17 bases. CDR3 in DNA: TGCGCCAGCAGTAAGTCCTCAGCCCGGGGTGAAAAACTGTTTTTT. Residues: CASSKSSARGEKLFF.

Points on this clone: The sample holds other DNA sequences that translate to the same CDR3. This rearrangement joins TRBV6-1 to TRBJ1-6; the D is unclear. This CDR3 region has 13 residues. Per the germline V gene, CDR1 is MNHNS and CDR2 is SASEGT. The V end lost 1 base, the J end lost 7 bases, and 5 bases lay between the germline ends. The CDR3 nucleotides are TGTGCCAGCAGTGAAGGGGCAAATTCACCCCTCCACTTT. Encoded protein: CASSEGANSPLHF.

The chain couples TRBV7-2 to TRBJ1-3; D remains ambiguous. Germline assignment: CDR1 SGHTA and CDR2 FQGNSA. The CDR3 covers 15 residues. V was trimmed by 2 bases and J by 2 bases, leaving 10 bases between them. The CDR3 loop is CASSLNSPPGNTIYF. The CDR3, as DNA: TGTGCCAGCAGCTTAAATTCTCCCCCTGGAAACACCATATATTTT.

This rearrangement joins TRBV4-1 to TRBJ1-4, with 11 bases fitting TRBD1. Trimming took 5 bases from V and 0 from J; bases not matched to a gene: 5. CDR3 length equals 17 residues. The germline gives CDR1 MGHRA, CDR2 YSYEKL. As DNA, the CDR3 is TGCGCCAGCAGCGAACCGGGACAGGGGGCAACTAATGAAAAACTGTTTTTT. Its protein product is CASSEPGQGATNEKLFF.

The chain combines TRBV5-4 with TRBJ2-7; TRBD1 agrees at 9 bases. V shed 3 bases, J shed 1 base, and the junction held 8 bases outside the gene matches. In germline, CDR1 is SGHNT, CDR2 YYREEE (reference sequence). This CDR3 has 16 amino acids. CDR3 sequence: CASSSGQGFQSYEQYF. The CDR3 DNA sequence: TGTGCCAGCAGCTCCGGACAGGGGTTCCAATCCTACGAGCAGTACTTC.

The V gene is TRBV27, the J gene TRBJ1-5; possibly TRBD1 for D (5 bases). The CDR3 totals 17 residues. V lost 6 bases, J lost 0 bases, and 18 bases lay in between. Germline lookup yields CDR1 MNHEY and CDR2 SMNVEV (reference sequence). The CDR3 reads CASSRRQGANSNQPQHF. The DNA of the CDR3 is TGTGCCAGCAGCCGCCGGCAGGGTGCGAATAGCAATCAGCCCCAGCATTTT.

The chain is built from TRBV3-1 (or the pseudogene TRBV3-2) and TRBJ2-7; 12 bases match TRBD2. The V segment lost 1 base and the J segment 2 bases; nucleotides outside the gene matches: 0. Germline-derived CDR1 and CDR2 are LGHDT and YNNKEL (reference sequence). The CDR3 runs to 15 residues. The CDR3 protein is CASSQGLAGAYEQYF. The CDR3 DNA sequence: TGTGCCAGCAGCCAAGGACTAGCGGGGGCCTACGAGCAGTACTTC.

V gene TRBV11-2 combines with J gene TRBJ1-1, with D perhaps matching TRBD1 (6 bases). The CDR3 consists of 13 residues. In germline, CDR1 is SGHAT, CDR2 FQNNGV. The V end lost 3 bases, the J end lost 5 bases, and 10 bases lay between the germline ends. The DNA of the CDR3 is TGTGCCAGCAGCTTGGGGGCACGGACTGAAGCTTTCTTT. It is translated as CASSLGARTEAFF.

The chain links TRBV19 to TRBJ2-2; TRBD1 matches at 9 bases. Per germline, CDR1 LNHDA and CDR2 SQIVND (reference sequence). The CDR3 is 14 residues long. V dropped 7 bases and J dropped 5; count of bases not matched to a gene: 5. CDR3 sequence reads: CASTYRGRTGELFF. The DNA for the CDR3 is TGTGCCAGTACTTACAGGGGGCGGACCGGGGAGCTGTTTTTT. Using reference TRBV19 and TRBJ2-2 for the parts outside the CDR3, the full variable domain is DGGITQSPKYLFRKEGQNVTLSCEQNLNHDAMYWYRQDPGQGLRLIYYSQIVNDFQKGDIAEGYSVSREKKESFPLTVTSAQKNPTAFYLCASTYRGRTGELFFGEGSRLTVL.

The rearrangement links TRBV5-6 to TRBJ2-1; possible D gene TRBD2, 6 bases. V was cut by 4 bases and J by 7 bases, with 21 bases left in between. The V gene's germline CDR1 is SGHDT and CDR2 YYEEEE. The CDR3 runs to 16 residues. The CDR3 reads CASSPWGEVMGNEQFF. The CDR3 DNA reads TGTGCCAGCAGCCCGTGGGGGGAAGTCATGGGTAATGAGCAGTTCTTC.

The J gene is TRBJ1-2, the V gene TRBV9; D gene ambiguous. Trimming shortened V by 0 bases and J by 8 bases, and 11 bases separated the two germline ends. There are 13 residues in the CDR3. Germline lookup yields CDR1 SGDLS and CDR2 YYNGEE. The CDR3, as DNA: TGTGCCAGCAGCGTAGGCCCAACCCTAGGCTACACCTTC. This codes for CASSVGPTLGYTF.